This passage covers 22 T cell receptor beta chains from one sample sequenced in a study of metastatic and nonmetastatic thyroid tumors. TCRdb reanalyzed the PCR reads with MiXCR. The table shows roughly 14,000 clones, with around a third occurring only once. Until they underwent thyroid surgery, no patient had received any treatment. Sequenced sample: tumor tissue. These receptors were collected from a female donor with papillary thyroid cancer or a benign thyroid nodule (not recorded which). Some clones in this sample may be carry-over from other donors' samples.

This chain links TRBV20-1 with TRBJ2-7; TRBD2 agrees at 9 bases. The CDR3 length is 14 residues. Germline assignment: CDR1 DFQATT and CDR2 SNEGSKA (reference sequence). V lost 3 bases to trimming and J lost 3 bases; unmatched junction nucleotides: 6. The CDR3 loop is CSASLSTSGYEQYF. For the CDR3, the DNA is TGCAGTGCTAGTCTGTCGACTAGCGGCTACGAGCAGTACTTC.

The gene calls are TRBV5-5 and TRBJ2-7, with TRBD2 identical over 9 bases. With V trimmed by 4 bases and J by 1 base, 6 bases remained unmatched. Germline V CDR1 and CDR2: SGHKS, YYEKEE (reference sequence). The CDR3 totals 15 residues. CDR3 protein: CASSPPTSGSYEQYF. As DNA, the CDR3 is TGTGCCAGCAGCCCCCCGACTAGCGGATCCTACGAGCAGTACTTC.

This clone was recorded at least ten times. A much larger clone differs by one base, so this may be a read error. The V and J genes are TRBV5-1 and TRBJ2-1; D not certain. The germline V gene has CDR1 SGHRS and CDR2 YFSETQ. This CDR3 contains 14 residues. The CDR3 DNA follows: TGCGCCAGCGCCTTTGGCCCTTCAGCCAATGAGCAGTCCTTC. Protein product: CASAFGPSANEQSF.

By sample share, this clone is medium-sized. The V and J genes are TRBV10-3 and TRBJ2-7; 10 bases are shared with TRBD2. The germline gives CDR1 ENHRY, CDR2 SYGVKD. The CDR3 loop spans 15 amino acids. Losses at the gene ends were 5 bases for V and 5 bases for J; bases not matched to a gene: 9. CDR3 sequence (DNA): TGTGCCATCAGTTCCAGCGGGAGGGCCATCGACGAGCAGTACTTC. Encoded protein: CAISSSGRAIDEQYF.

In its sample, this clone was seen many times. The chain joins TRBV9 to TRBJ2-1; TRBD2 aligns across 10 bases. This CDR3 has 15 residues. Trimming took 5 bases from V and 4 from J; bases not matched to a gene: 6. Germline CDR1 SGDLS, CDR2 YYNGEE. CDR3 amino acids: CASRVPSGSYNEQFF. The CDR3 region has the DNA TGTGCCAGCAGAGTCCCTAGCGGGAGTTACAATGAGCAGTTCTTC.

The J gene is TRBJ1-2, the V gene TRBV28; D uncertain. The germline V gene has CDR1 MDHEN and CDR2 SYDVKM. V was cut by 5 bases and J by 8 bases, with 12 bases left in between. This CDR3 contains 12 residues. The CDR3 sequence: CASSRLTSGYTF. The CDR3 bases are TGTGCCAGCAGTAGACTCACCTCGGGCTACACCTTC.

This chain joins TRBV27 and TRBJ2-7, with TRBD2 matching 7 bases. Germline CDR1 MNHEY, CDR2 SMNVEV (reference sequence). This CDR3 comprises 14 residues. The ends lost 3 bases at V and 0 bases at J; junction bases unmatched: 2. The CDR3 protein is CASSFGEGSYEQYF. The CDR3, as DNA: TGTGCCAGCAGTTTTGGGGAGGGCTCCTACGAGCAGTACTTC.

There are a few counts of this clone. A single base separates this from a much larger clone, so it may be a read error. J is TRBJ2-2 and V is TRBV20-1, with D tentatively TRBD2 (5 bases). The V gene's germline CDR1 is DFQATT and CDR2 SNEGSKA (reference sequence). The CDR3 has 15 amino acids. The DNA for the CDR3 is TGCAGTGCTAGAGATAGTAGTACTGGCACCGGGGAGCCGTTTTTT. Translation: CSARDSSTGTGEPFF.

The chain couples TRBV20-1 to TRBJ2-7; 7 nucleotides match TRBD2. From germline, CDR1 is DFQATT and CDR2 SNEGSKA (reference sequence). The CDR3 extends over 13 amino acids. J gave up 6 bases and V 7 bases, and 12 bases lay outside the gene matches. The CDR3 reads CSGKSGDAGEQYF. Here the CDR3 DNA reads TGCAGTGGTAAAAGCGGGGATGCGGGCGAGCAGTACTTC.

CDR3 loop: CASSQMGLAGGITDTQYF. The CDR3 DNA sequence: TGCGCCAGCAGCCAAATGGGCCTAGCGGGAGGGATAACAGATACGCAGTATTTT. V gene TRBV4-1 combines with J gene TRBJ2-3; 12 bases are a match to TRBD2. CDR1 and CDR2 from the germline V gene are MGHRA and YSYEKL. J was trimmed by 3 bases and V by 2 bases; bases with no gene match: 9. The CDR3 is 18 residues long.

The chain recombines TRBV11-2 with TRBJ2-1; possible D gene TRBD2, 6 bases. Between the trimmed V and J ends, which lost 0 bases and 12 bases, there was a span of 21 bases. Germline-derived CDR1 and CDR2 are SGHAT and FQNNGV. This CDR3 is 16 amino acids long. CDR3 amino acids: CASSLDRSGRSRVQFF. The DNA for the CDR3 is TGTGCCAGCAGCTTAGATCGTAGCGGACGATCCCGCGTGCAGTTCTTC.

Many counts were recorded for this clone. The chain has TRBV20-1 and TRBJ1-1; no firm D call. Trimming left V 1 base short and J 1 base short, with 7 bases between. The CDR3 length is 13 residues. Looked up from germline, CDR1 is DFQATT and CDR2 is SNEGSKA (reference sequence). The CDR3 protein is CSARVPRNTEAFF. Written as DNA, the CDR3 is TGCAGTGCTAGAGTTCCGAGGAACACTGAAGCTTTCTTT.

This clone has just a few counts. CDR3 coding DNA: TGTGCCAGTAGTAGACTAGCGGGCTTCCCTACAGATACGCAGTATTTT. This translates into CASSRLAGFPTDTQYF. V is TRBV19 and J is TRBJ2-3; 10 bases map to TRBD2. Germline lookup yields CDR1 LNHDA and CDR2 SQIVND (reference sequence). The CDR3 is 16 amino acids. V lost 4 bases and J lost 3; bases outside the gene matches: 7.

The chain couples TRBV20-1 to TRBJ2-1, with 13 bases that match TRBD2. Germline V CDR1 and CDR2: DFQATT, SNEGSKA (reference sequence). The CDR3 runs 16 residues. Losses at the gene ends were 3 bases for V and 9 bases for J; bases not matched to a gene: 11. CDR3 DNA: TGCAGTGCTAGGGCAGGCCTACTAGCGGGAGGGGGTGAGCAGTTCTTC. Protein: CSARAGLLAGGGEQFF.

This clone was seen only once. The V call is TRBV9, the J call TRBJ2-7, with TRBD1 matching over 7 bases. Germline V gene data show CDR1 as SGDLS and CDR2 as YYNGEE. The J segment lost 4 bases and the V segment lost 3 bases, leaving 7 bases of the junction unmatched. The CDR3 runs to 14 residues. This CDR3 reads CASSATGPSYEQYF. CDR3 DNA sequence: TGTGCCAGCAGCGCGACAGGGCCTAGTTACGAGCAGTACTTC.

This clone is termed medium-sized. This chain uses TRBV20-1 with TRBJ2-1; TRBD2 aligns across 12 bases. The V segment lost 6 bases and the J segment 11 bases; nucleotides outside the gene matches: 5. Germline V CDR1 and CDR2: DFQATT, SNEGSKA (reference sequence). The CDR3 is made up of 12 amino acids. The CDR3, as DNA: TGCAGTGCCCCGACTAGCGGGAGCCAGCAGTTCTTC. Translating gives CSAPTSGSQQFF.

The chain joins TRBV11-2 to TRBJ2-1, with unresolved D. There are 16 residues in the CDR3. V lost 0 bases to trimming and J lost 2 bases, with 11 bases between them. Germline CDR1 reads SGHAT; CDR2 reads FQNNGV. The CDR3 is CASSLEASGTYNEQFF. CDR3 DNA: TGTGCCAGCAGCTTAGAGGCATCTGGCACCTACAATGAGCAGTTCTTC.

The count of this clone is one. At one of its ends the junction is not consistent with the germline gene, which may arise from a read error. The rearrangement joins TRBV4-1 to TRBJ2-7; D possibly corresponds to TRBD2 (5 bases). CDR3 length equals 12 residues. Germline values: CDR1 MGHRA, CDR2 YSYEKL. The CDR3 bases are TGCGCCAGCAGCCGCGGGTCCTACCAGCAGTACTTC. It yields the protein CASSRGSYQQYF.

V usage is TRBV9 and J usage is TRBJ2-1, with 8 bases that match TRBD2. This CDR3 contains 14 residues. The J segment lost 9 bases and the V segment lost 4 bases, leaving 9 bases of the junction unmatched. Germline V gene lookup returns CDR1 SGDLS and CDR2 YYNGEE. The CDR3 loop is CASSSSAGVSEQFF. CDR3 sequence (DNA): TGTGCCAGCAGCTCCTCAGCGGGAGTAAGTGAGCAGTTCTTC.

By share, this clone ranks as medium-sized. The chain links TRBV13 to TRBJ1-1, with 7 bases identical to TRBD1. Germline V lookup: CDR1 PRHDT, CDR2 FYEKMQ (reference sequence). The CDR3 spans 14 residues. V shed 0 bases and J 5 bases; nucleotides not matched to a gene: 3. CDR3 residues: CASSLGGGNTEAFF. CDR3 nucleotide sequence: TGTGCCAGCAGCTTAGGAGGGGGCAATACTGAAGCTTTCTTT. The complete variable domain, with remaining parts taken from reference TRBV13 and TRBJ1-1, reads AAGVIQSPRHLIKEKRETATLKCYPIPRHDTVYWYQQGPGQDPQFLISFYEKMQSDKGSIPDRFSAQQFSDYHSELNMSSLELGDSALYFCASSLGGGNTEAFFGQGTRLTVV.

This clone was found a few times. This likely comes from a read error, as the CDR3 has no conserved phenylalanine or tryptophan at its end. The V gene is TRBV6-1, the J gene TRBJ2-7, with D possibly TRBD2 on 5 matching bases. Germline CDR1 and CDR2: MNHNS and SASEGT. This CDR3 region has 11 residues. The CDR3 DNA follows: TGTTCCAGCGGCAGCTCCTACGAGCAGTACTCC. Its protein product is CSSGSSYEQYS.

The CDR3 DNA reads as TGTGCCACCAGTGATATAGACTTAGCGGGAGGGCAAGATACGCAGTATTTT. As protein: CATSDIDLAGGQDTQYF. V usage is TRBV24-1 and J usage is TRBJ2-3; 11 nucleotides agree with TRBD2. This CDR3 has 17 residues. With 3 bases clipped from V and 5 bases from J, the junction kept 9 bases outside the gene matches. Germline V CDR1 and CDR2: KGHDR, SFDVKD.